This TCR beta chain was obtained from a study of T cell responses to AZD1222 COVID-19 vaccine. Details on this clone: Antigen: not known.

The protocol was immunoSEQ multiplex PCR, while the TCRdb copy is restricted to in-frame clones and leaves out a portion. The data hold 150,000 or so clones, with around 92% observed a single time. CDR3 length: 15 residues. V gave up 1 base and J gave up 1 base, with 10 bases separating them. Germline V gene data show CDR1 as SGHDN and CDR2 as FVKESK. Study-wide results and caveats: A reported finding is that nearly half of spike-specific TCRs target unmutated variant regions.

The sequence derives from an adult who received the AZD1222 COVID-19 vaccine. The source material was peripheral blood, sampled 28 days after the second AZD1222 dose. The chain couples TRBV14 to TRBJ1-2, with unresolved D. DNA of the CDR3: TGTGCCAGCAGCCAAGGTGGCAACTTTAACTATGGCTACACCTTC. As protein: CASSQGGNFNYGYTF.